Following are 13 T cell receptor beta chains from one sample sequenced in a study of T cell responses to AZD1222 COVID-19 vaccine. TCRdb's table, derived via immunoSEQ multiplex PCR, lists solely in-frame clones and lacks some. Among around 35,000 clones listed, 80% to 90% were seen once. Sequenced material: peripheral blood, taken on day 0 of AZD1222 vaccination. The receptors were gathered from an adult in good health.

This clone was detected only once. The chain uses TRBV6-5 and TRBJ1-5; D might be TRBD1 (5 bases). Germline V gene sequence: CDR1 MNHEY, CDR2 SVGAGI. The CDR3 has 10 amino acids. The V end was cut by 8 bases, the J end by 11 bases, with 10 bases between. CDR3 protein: CASGGVAQHF. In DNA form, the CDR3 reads TGTGCCAGCGGAGGGGTGGCCCAGCATTTT.

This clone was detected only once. This CDR3 reads CASSARDRANSPLHF. As DNA, the CDR3 is TGTGCCAGCAGTGCCCGGGACAGGGCTAATTCACCCCTCCACTTT. The gene calls are TRBV27 and TRBJ1-6, with TRBD1 identical over 9 bases. The CDR3 spans 15 residues. V was pared by 5 bases and J by 6 bases, with 5 bases of the junction left unmatched. Germline assignment: CDR1 MNHEY and CDR2 SMNVEV (reference sequence).

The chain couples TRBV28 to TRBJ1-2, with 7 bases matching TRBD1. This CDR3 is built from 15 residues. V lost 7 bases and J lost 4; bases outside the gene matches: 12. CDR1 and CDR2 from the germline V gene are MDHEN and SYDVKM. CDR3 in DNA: TGTGCCAGCACCCAGGGGGGAGAGGTTGTCTATGGCTACACCTTC. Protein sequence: CASTQGGEVVYGYTF.

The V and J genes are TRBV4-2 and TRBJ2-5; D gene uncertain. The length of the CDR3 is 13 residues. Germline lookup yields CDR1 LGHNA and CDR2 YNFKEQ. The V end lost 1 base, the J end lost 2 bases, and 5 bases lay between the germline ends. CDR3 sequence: CASSQAQQETQYF. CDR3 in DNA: TGTGCCAGCAGCCAAGCCCAACAAGAGACCCAGTACTTC.

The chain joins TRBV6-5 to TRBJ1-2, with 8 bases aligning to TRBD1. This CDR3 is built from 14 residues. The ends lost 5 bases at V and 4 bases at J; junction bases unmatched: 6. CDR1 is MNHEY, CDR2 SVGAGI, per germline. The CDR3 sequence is CASSTGQGLYGYTF. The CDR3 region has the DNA TGTGCCAGCAGTACCGGACAGGGCCTCTATGGCTACACCTTC.

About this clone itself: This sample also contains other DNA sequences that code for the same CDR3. The chain's CDR3 is CASSLPGPNEKLFF. In nucleotides, the CDR3 is TGCGCCAGCAGCTTGCCGGGACCAAATGAAAAACTGTTTTTT. This chain connects TRBV5-1 to TRBJ1-4, with D tentatively TRBD1 (5 bases). This CDR3 comprises 14 residues. The ends were cut back, 1 base at V and 5 bases at J, with 9 bases in the middle. Germline V CDR1 and CDR2: SGHRS, YFSETQ.

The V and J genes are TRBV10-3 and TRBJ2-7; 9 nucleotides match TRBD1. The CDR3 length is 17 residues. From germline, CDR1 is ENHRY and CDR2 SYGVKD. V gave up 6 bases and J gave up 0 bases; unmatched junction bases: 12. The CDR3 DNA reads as TGTGCCATCAGACAAGGGACAGGGAGCAGTAGCTCCTACGAGCAGTACTTC. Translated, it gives CAIRQGTGSSSSYEQYF.

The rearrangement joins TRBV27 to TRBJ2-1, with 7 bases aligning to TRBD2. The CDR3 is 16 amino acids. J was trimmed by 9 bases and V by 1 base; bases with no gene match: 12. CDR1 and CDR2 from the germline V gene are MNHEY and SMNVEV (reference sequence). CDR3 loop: CASSLLGQTPGGEQFF. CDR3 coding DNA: TGTGCCAGCAGTTTATTAGGGCAGACCCCGGGGGGTGAGCAGTTCTTC.

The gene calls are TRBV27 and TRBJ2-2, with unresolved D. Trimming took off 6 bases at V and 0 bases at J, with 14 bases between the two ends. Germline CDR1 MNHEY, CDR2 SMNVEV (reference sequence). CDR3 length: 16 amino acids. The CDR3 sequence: CASSYSGLPNTGELFF. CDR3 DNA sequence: TGTGCCAGCAGCTATTCCGGGCTACCGAACACCGGGGAGCTGTTTTTT.

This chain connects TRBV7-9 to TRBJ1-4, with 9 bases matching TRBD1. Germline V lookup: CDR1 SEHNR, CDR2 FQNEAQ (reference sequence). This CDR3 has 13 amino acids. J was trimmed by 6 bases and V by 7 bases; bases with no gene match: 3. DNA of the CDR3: TGTGCCAGCAACACAGGGGGCGATGAAAAACTGTTTTTT. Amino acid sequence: CASNTGGDEKLFF. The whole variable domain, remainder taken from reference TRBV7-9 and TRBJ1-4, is DTGVSQNPRHKITKRGQNVTFRCDPISEHNRLYWYRQTLGQGPEFLTYFQNEAQLEKSRLLSDRFSAERPKGSFSTLEIQRTEQGDSAMYLCASNTGGDEKLFFGSGTQLSVL.

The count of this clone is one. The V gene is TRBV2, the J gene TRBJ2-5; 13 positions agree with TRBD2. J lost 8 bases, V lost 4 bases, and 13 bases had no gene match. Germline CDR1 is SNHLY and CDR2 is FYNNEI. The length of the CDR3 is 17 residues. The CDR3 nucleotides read TGTGCCAGCAGTGGTCTTACTAGCGGGGGGGCCGGTGAAACCCAGTACTTC. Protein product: CASSGLTSGGAGETQYF. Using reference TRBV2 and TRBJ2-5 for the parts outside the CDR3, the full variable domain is EPEVTQTPSHQVTQMGQEVILRCVPISNHLYFYWYRQILGQKVEFLVSFYNNEISEKSEIFDDQFSVERPDGSNFTLKIRSTKLEDSAMYFCASSGLTSGGAGETQYFGPGTRLLVL.

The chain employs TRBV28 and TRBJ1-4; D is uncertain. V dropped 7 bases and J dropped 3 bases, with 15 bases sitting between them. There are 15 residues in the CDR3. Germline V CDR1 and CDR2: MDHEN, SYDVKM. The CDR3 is CASTTPARPNEKLFF. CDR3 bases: TGTGCCAGCACGACCCCGGCGAGGCCTAATGAAAAACTGTTTTTT.

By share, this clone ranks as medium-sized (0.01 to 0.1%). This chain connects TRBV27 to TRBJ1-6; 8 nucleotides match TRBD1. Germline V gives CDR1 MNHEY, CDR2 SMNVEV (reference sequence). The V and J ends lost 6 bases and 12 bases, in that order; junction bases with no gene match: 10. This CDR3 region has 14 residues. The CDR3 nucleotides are TGTGCCAGCAGACGTGACAGGGGCACCTTACCCCTCCACTTT. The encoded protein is CASRRDRGTLPLHF.